Given below is one TCR beta chain in context. Sequencing used immunoSEQ multiplex PCR; TCRdb keeps in-frame clones, though not all of them. The table records 60,000 or so clones, over 65% of them present only once. Deletions cut 2 bases from V and 0 bases from J, with 12 bases between. This CDR3 is built from 16 residues. Germline V lookup: CDR1 SGHDT, CDR2 YYEEEE. The data are from a study of pediatric ulcerative colitis. The rearrangement uses TRBV5-6 and TRBJ1-5, with D hard to call. Sample: blood. The source is a boy between 10 and 17 years old with moderate ulcerative colitis. The CDR3, as DNA: TGTGCCAGCAGCTTTGGCGGATTTTATAGCAATCAGCCCCAGCATTTT. Its protein product is CASSFGGFYSNQPQHF.